The 27 T cell receptor beta chains in this list originate from one sample, sequenced in a study of blood T cell repertoires in COVID-19. The repertoire was sequenced with immunoSEQ multiplex PCR; TCRdb's copy has only in-frame clones and lacks some. The table shows around 380,000 clones, with around 87% occurring only once. Material: PBMCs or T cells enriched from blood (not recorded which). The receptors were sampled from a man aged 25-40 years who had recovered from COVID-19.

This clone appeared once. The DNA of the CDR3 is TGTGCCAGCAGCCCCTCGGGGGGGGACTATGGCTACACCTTC. This codes for CASSPSGGDYGYTF. The chain is built from TRBV9 and TRBJ1-2; D possibly corresponds to TRBD1 (5 bases). The V and J ends lost 4 bases and 3 bases respectively, with 13 bases between them. The V gene's germline CDR1 is SGDLS and CDR2 YYNGEE. There are 14 residues in the CDR3.

This clone was seen just once. The chain is built from TRBV7-8 and TRBJ1-2; possibly TRBD1 for D (6 bases). This CDR3 is 18 amino acids long. The V gene's germline CDR1 is SGHVS and CDR2 FQNEAQ. V was pared by 1 base and J by 0 bases, with 18 bases between. CDR3 residues: CASSLVDRGTPSNYGYTF. The CDR3 region has the DNA TGTGCCAGCAGCTTAGTCGATCGAGGGACACCTTCTAACTATGGCTACACCTTC.

The chain recombines TRBV20-1 with TRBJ1-6; TRBD1 is a possible D gene (6 bases). Trimming cost V 3 bases and J 8 bases, with 20 bases left between them. This CDR3 has 16 residues. Germline V gene sequence: CDR1 DFQATT, CDR2 SNEGSKA (reference sequence). The CDR3 DNA follows: TGCAGTGCTAGTCCAGATTGGGGGACAAATTATTCACCCCTCCACTTT. It is translated as CSASPDWGTNYSPLHF.

The V call is TRBV5-1, the J call TRBJ2-3, with D possibly TRBD1 on 7 matching bases. Trimming pared 7 bases from V and 2 bases from J, leaving 17 bases between. Germline loops: CDR1 SGHRS, CDR2 YFSETQ. The CDR3 sequence is 15 residues long. CDR3 bases: TGCGCCAGCTCCACGGGGGACAGACCCACAGATACGCAGTATTTT. Residues: CASSTGDRPTDTQYF.

The chain links TRBV5-8 to TRBJ1-1; weak D call: TRBD1 (5 bases). Germline V gene lookup returns CDR1 SGHTS and CDR2 YDEGEE. Trimming shortened V by 7 bases and J by 1 base, and 17 bases separated the two germline ends. This CDR3 contains 15 residues. CDR3 sequence: CASQRDGTKNTEAFF. The CDR3 coding sequence is TGTGCCAGCCAAAGAGACGGGACTAAGAACACTGAAGCTTTCTTT.

The V and J genes are TRBV5-1 and TRBJ2-5, with 8 bases that match TRBD2. V was pared by 5 bases and J by 1 base, with 1 base of the junction left unmatched. The CDR3 totals 13 residues. Germline V gene lookup returns CDR1 SGHRS and CDR2 YFSETQ. The CDR3 sequence is CASSTSGQETQYF. The CDR3 nucleotides are TGCGCCAGCAGTACTAGCGGCCAAGAGACCCAGTACTTC.

The V gene is TRBV3-1 (or the pseudogene TRBV3-2), the J gene TRBJ1-3; TRBD1 is a possible D gene (6 bases). V dropped 4 bases and J dropped 4 bases, with 17 bases sitting between them. There are 16 residues in the CDR3. CDR1 and CDR2 from the germline V gene are LGHDT and YNNKEL (reference sequence). Written as DNA, the CDR3 is TGTGCCAGCAGCCCAAAAGTGGGGGCGTTAGGAAACACCATATATTTT. It yields the protein CASSPKVGALGNTIYF.

Only a few counts were recorded for this clone. The J gene is TRBJ2-1, the V gene TRBV27, with TRBD2 matching over 9 bases. The length of the CDR3 is 13 residues. Trimming took 5 bases from V and 13 from J; bases not matched to a gene: 9. From germline, CDR1 is MNHEY and CDR2 SMNVEV (reference sequence). CDR3 residues: CASSRGTSTPQFF. The DNA for the CDR3 is TGTGCCAGCAGTAGAGGGACTAGCACTCCACAGTTCTTC.

The rearrangement joins TRBV27 to TRBJ2-1, with 11 bases that match TRBD1. This CDR3 region has 16 residues. V gave up 4 bases and J gave up 7 bases; unmatched junction bases: 9. Germline V gene data show CDR1 as MNHEY and CDR2 as SMNVEV (reference sequence). The CDR3 here is CASSWPGQGGVNEQFF. In DNA form, the CDR3 reads TGTGCCAGCAGTTGGCCGGGACAGGGGGGGGTGAATGAGCAGTTCTTC.

V is TRBV3-1 (or the pseudogene TRBV3-2) and J is TRBJ1-5; D unresolved. Trimming stripped 4 bases from V and 0 bases from J, with 7 bases between. This CDR3 has 14 amino acids. The germline gives CDR1 LGHDT, CDR2 YNNKEL (reference sequence). In DNA, the CDR3 is TGTGCCAGCAGCCGTCAGTATAGCAATCAGCCCCAGCATTTT. Translated, it gives CASSRQYSNQPQHF.

The rearrangement joins TRBV5-1 to TRBJ1-4; 8 bases map to TRBD1. CDR1 and CDR2 from the germline V gene are SGHRS and YFSETQ. The V and J ends lost 2 bases and 6 bases, in that order; junction bases with no gene match: 12. The CDR3 spans 17 residues. CDR3 protein: CASSLRTGRVLDEKLFF. The CDR3 nucleotides read TGCGCCAGCAGCTTAAGGACAGGGAGGGTTTTGGATGAAAAACTGTTTTTT.

The V and J genes are TRBV5-4 and TRBJ2-3, with TRBD2 matching over 8 bases. CDR1 and CDR2 (germline): SGHNT, YYREEE (reference sequence). This CDR3 has 15 residues. V was pared by 1 base and J by 2 bases, with 3 bases of the junction left unmatched. The CDR3 DNA follows: TGTGCCAGCAGCTTGACTAGCGGAAACACAGATACGCAGTATTTT. Protein product: CASSLTSGNTDTQYF.

The rearrangement links TRBV18 to TRBJ1-2, with 8 bases matching TRBD1. The CDR3 spans 16 residues. Per the germline V gene, CDR1 is KGHSH and CDR2 is LQKENI. V lost 4 bases to trimming and J lost 2 bases; unmatched junction nucleotides: 9. In DNA form, the CDR3 reads TGTGCCAGCTCACTTCCCGGGACAGGATGGAACTATGGCTACACCTTC. Translating gives CASSLPGTGWNYGYTF. Filled out from reference TRBV18 and TRBJ1-2, the complete variable domain reads NAGVMQNPRHLVRRRGQEARLRCSPMKGHSHVYWYRQLPEEGLKFMVYLQKENIIDESGMPKERFSAEFPKEGPSILRIQQVVRGDSAAYFCASSLPGTGWNYGYTFGSGTRLTVV.

The chain carries TRBV2 and TRBJ1-1; no clear D gene. The germline V gene has CDR1 SNHLY and CDR2 FYNNEI. CDR3 length: 14 residues. Trimming removed 8 bases at V and 4 bases at J, with 17 bases between. CDR3: CASGQRVVVTEAFF. CDR3 sequence (DNA): TGTGCCAGCGGTCAGAGGGTGGTAGTCACTGAAGCTTTCTTT.

This clone was detected a few times. The chain links TRBV19 to TRBJ1-6; D might be TRBD1 (5 bases). Germline V gene data show CDR1 as LNHDA and CDR2 as SQIVND (reference sequence). V lost 2 bases and J 14 bases, leaving 19 bases between the germline ends. This CDR3 contains 15 residues. CDR3 nucleotides: TGTGCCAGTAGTATACGCGGGGACCCCTTGGGGGCCCTCCACTTT. Translating it yields CASSIRGDPLGALHF.

V is TRBV27 and J is TRBJ1-1, with 8 bases fitting TRBD1. V dropped 5 bases and J dropped 5; count of bases not matched to a gene: 10. This CDR3 contains 15 residues. Germline V CDR1 and CDR2: MNHEY, SMNVEV (reference sequence). CDR3: CASSRQGQGKTEAFF. The CDR3 DNA reads TGTGCCAGCAGTCGACAAGGACAGGGAAAAACTGAAGCTTTCTTT.

The gene calls are TRBV27 and TRBJ1-6; D uncertain. CDR1 is MNHEY, CDR2 SMNVEV, per germline (reference sequence). This CDR3 spans 13 amino acids. Trimming stripped 6 bases from V and 13 bases from J, with 16 bases between. The CDR3 protein is CASSVGSTGPLHF. CDR3 nucleotide sequence: TGTGCCAGCAGCGTCGGGTCTACCGGGCCCCTCCACTTT.

A note on this clone: No DNA is shown, since the ends of the CDR3 on it are uncertain; the CDR3 is the one TCRdb lists. V is TRBV6-5 and J is TRBJ1-4; the D call of TRBD1 is as the table states it, not checked on the DNA. CDR1 and CDR2 from the germline V gene are MNHEY and SVGAGI. Ends included, the CDR3 has 15 residues. CDR3 sequence: CASILATGGNEKLFF.

The genes are TRBV5-4 and TRBJ2-7; 9 nucleotides align to TRBD1. This CDR3 has 15 amino acids. Germline V gives CDR1 SGHNT, CDR2 YYREEE (reference sequence). V lost 0 bases and J lost 5; bases outside the gene matches: 6. The CDR3: CASSLADRGLDEQYF. The CDR3 region has the DNA TGTGCCAGCAGCTTGGCGGACAGGGGACTGGACGAGCAGTACTTC. The entire variable domain, with the rest obtained from reference TRBV5-4 and TRBJ2-7, is as follows: ETGVTQSPTHLIKTRGQQVTLRCSSQSGHNTVSWYQQALGQGPQFIFQYYREEENGRGNFPPRFSGLQFPNYSSELNVNALELDDSALYLCASSLADRGLDEQYFGPGTRLTVT.

The chain combines TRBV5-6 with TRBJ1-1; D is possibly TRBD1 (5 bases). Deletions cut 0 bases from V and 3 bases from J, with 9 bases between. This CDR3 region has 14 residues. The germline gives CDR1 SGHDT, CDR2 YYEEEE. The chain's CDR3 is CASSLGRAYTEAFF. The CDR3 bases are TGTGCCAGCAGCTTGGGCAGGGCGTACACTGAAGCTTTCTTT.

V and J are TRBV2 and TRBJ2-7; 7 bases are shared with TRBD1. V was clipped by 6 bases and J by 6 bases; unmatched bases: 14. Germline V gene lookup returns CDR1 SNHLY and CDR2 FYNNEI. The CDR3 has 15 amino acids. For the CDR3, the DNA is TGTGCCAGCAGAGAAATCCGGGACAGTCTCTTCGAGCAGTACTTC. As protein: CASREIRDSLFEQYF.

The chain combines TRBV7-2 with TRBJ2-2; 15 bases map to TRBD2. The V segment lost 1 base and the J segment 5 bases; nucleotides outside the gene matches: 5. In germline, CDR1 is SGHTA, CDR2 FQGNSA. The CDR3 runs 18 residues. For the CDR3, the DNA is TGTGCCAGCAGCTTAGTTGGACTAGCGGGGGGGAATACCGGGGAGCTGTTTTTT. Residues: CASSLVGLAGGNTGELFF.

The chain has TRBV30 and TRBJ1-5; 7 bases match TRBD1. V lost 4 bases to trimming and J lost 2 bases; unmatched junction nucleotides: 2. Germline CDR1 reads GTSNPN; CDR2 reads SVGIG (reference sequence). The CDR3 covers 13 residues. The CDR3 coding sequence is TGTGCCTGGACAGGGGGTGGCAATCAGCCCCAGCATTTT. This codes for CAWTGGGNQPQHF.

The chain links TRBV29-1 to TRBJ1-2; D may be TRBD1 (5 bases). Germline V CDR1 and CDR2: SQVTM, ANQGSEA. With 5 bases removed from V and 0 bases from J, the gap between germline ends came to 13 bases. The CDR3 runs 14 residues. Here the CDR3 DNA reads TGCAGCGTTCAGGTCAGGGCCACTAACTATGGCTACACCTTC. Its translation is CSVQVRATNYGYTF. Full variable domain (remainder filled in from reference TRBV29-1 and TRBJ1-2): SAVISQKPSRDICQRGTSLTIQCQVDSQVTMMFWYRQQPGQSLTLIATANQGSEATYESGFVIDKFPISRPNLTFSTLTVSNMSPEDSSIYLCSVQVRATNYGYTFGSGTRLTVV.

This chain links TRBV5-1 with TRBJ1-1; 9 bases line up with TRBD1. CDR1 and CDR2 from the germline V gene are SGHRS and YFSETQ. V lost 1 base and J lost 1; bases outside the gene matches: 11. CDR3 size: 18 residues. CDR3 sequence: CASSLWGQGIVSNTEAFF. The CDR3 DNA follows: TGCGCCAGCAGCTTGTGGGGACAGGGTATCGTGTCGAACACTGAAGCTTTCTTT. Drawing the rest from reference TRBV5-1 and TRBJ1-1, the complete variable domain is KAGVTQTPRYLIKTRGQQVTLSCSPISGHRSVSWYQQTPGQGLQFLFEYFSETQRNKGNFPGRFSGRQFSNSRSEMNVSTLELGDSALYLCASSLWGQGIVSNTEAFFGQGTRLTVV.

The chain links TRBV7-2 to TRBJ1-5; 9 nucleotides agree with TRBD1. V lost 4 bases, J lost 6 bases, and 7 bases stayed unmatched. Germline values: CDR1 SGHTA, CDR2 FQGNSA. This CDR3 spans 15 amino acids. This CDR3 reads CASSSMTGGGQPQHF. CDR3 in DNA: TGTGCCAGCAGCTCTATGACAGGGGGTGGTCAGCCCCAGCATTTT.

This clone was detected only a few times. The rearrangement uses TRBV19 and TRBJ1-2; TRBD1 aligns across 10 bases. Germline lookup yields CDR1 LNHDA and CDR2 SQIVND (reference sequence). The trim removed 5 bases at V and 5 bases at J, leaving 8 bases unmatched. The CDR3 has 15 amino acids. Written as DNA, the CDR3 is TGTGCCAGTAGTGTTCGACAGGGGGCTCGGTATGGCTACACCTTC. It specifies CASSVRQGARYGYTF. Variable domain in full (rest from reference TRBV19 and TRBJ1-2): DGGITQSPKYLFRKEGQNVTLSCEQNLNHDAMYWYRQDPGQGLRLIYYSQIVNDFQKGDIAEGYSVSREKKESFPLTVTSAQKNPTAFYLCASSVRQGARYGYTFGSGTRLTVV.